This TCR beta chain originates from a study of T cells in Graves' hyperthyroidism and ophthalmopathy. Regions amplified from RNA transcripts were the TCR beta CDR3 regions. The TCR CDR3 was amplified in a first-round RT-PCR using the HTBI primer set. MiXCR was run by TCRdb on the multiplex PCR reads, yielding one entry per CDR3 protein. The data hold 550,000 to 700,000 distinct CDR3 sequences, with about 14% observed a single time. This clonotype came up many times. The clonotype originates from a woman between 40 and 55 years old with Graves' ophthalmopathy. Input material: blood.

The chain's CDR3 is CASSLPTGTGGETQYF. As DNA, the CDR3 is TGTGCCAGCAGCTTGCCAACCGGGACAGGGGGAGAGACCCAGTACTTC. The rearrangement joins TRBV7-2 to TRBJ2-5; 11 bases are a match to TRBD1. This CDR3 is 16 amino acids long. CDR1 and CDR2 from the germline V gene are SGHTA and FQGNSA. The V segment lost 3 bases and the J segment 4 bases; nucleotides outside the gene matches: 7.